This section outlines one T cell receptor beta chain sequence together with its context. Its specificity is unknown. Blood sampling took place at baseline, cycle 4 day 1, and cycle 7 day 1. This sample was included in a study of OX40 agonist ivuxolimab in advanced cancers. Study-wide context: People in dose escalation had one of these cancers: hepatocellular carcinoma, melanoma, renal cell or head and neck cancer. Broader study findings: Among patients with partial responses at 0.1-3.0 mg/kg, clonal expansion was among the lowest. Part of the nonresponder group also had normalized T-cell clonal expansion that was low.

Sequencing was performed with immunoSEQ multiplex PCR; in TCRdb, only in-frame clones are kept and a portion is missing. The table has about 58,000 clones, around nine tenths seen once. Germline V gene lookup returns CDR1 SNHLY and CDR2 FYNNEI. The CDR3 is 15 amino acids. The germline V and J ends were trimmed by 4 bases and 1 base, with 13 bases remaining between them. The sequencing used CD4+ or CD8+ T cells sorted from blood, collected in a trial of the OX40 agonist ivuxolimab. This receptor was obtained from an adult with an advanced solid tumor such as melanoma, head and neck, liver or kidney cancer. The chain joins TRBV2 to TRBJ1-2; a weak D match, TRBD1 (6 bases). In nucleotides, the CDR3 is TGTGCCAGCAGTGCTAGACAGGCCTTTAACTATGGCTACACCTTC. Residues: CASSARQAFNYGYTF.